The 2 T cell receptor beta chains in this list originate from one sample, sequenced in a study of human T cells and chemical hapten exposure. Time point noted: patch test 1, 2 weeks after DPC sensitization. Regarding treatment: therapeutic diphenylcyclopropenone sensitization with weekly scalp DPC. TCRdb called the RACE reads again in MiXCR, with one record for every CDR3 protein. This table has around 160,000 distinct CDR3 sequences, around 15% appearing once. This material consisted of whole blood, taken in connection with sensitization to the hapten diphenylcyclopropenone (DPC). These receptors were obtained from a woman aged 25 to 39 with alopecia areata. Some clones in this sample may be carry-over from other donors' samples.

V and J are TRBV28 and TRBJ1-5; D gene unclear. This CDR3 comprises 12 residues. Between the trimmed V and J ends, which lost 7 bases and 6 bases, there was a span of 10 bases. CDR1 and CDR2 from the germline V gene are MDHEN and SYDVKM. For the CDR3, the DNA is TGTGCCAGCACCGCGGGAGGTCAGCCCCAGCATTTT. It codes for CASTAGGQPQHF. Full variable domain (rest looked up from reference TRBV28 and TRBJ1-5): DVKVTQSSRYLVKRTGEKVFLECVQDMDHENMFWYRQDPGLGLRLIYFSYDVKMKEKGDIPEGYSVSREKKERFSLILESASTNQTSMYLCASTAGGQPQHFGDGTRLSIL.

This clonotype was seen many times. The chain employs TRBV29-1 and TRBJ1-2, with D possibly matching TRBD1 (6 bases). Germline V gene data show CDR1 as SQVTM and CDR2 as ANQGSEA. The V end lost 6 bases, the J end lost 5 bases, and 13 bases lay between the germline ends. CDR3 length: 12 amino acids. CDR3 sequence: CSVSRQAYGYTF. The CDR3 coding sequence is TGCAGCGTCAGTCGACAGGCGTATGGCTACACCTTC.